A single sample gave rise to the 9 T cell receptor beta chains below, sequenced in a study of blood T cell repertoires in COVID-19. Method: immunoSEQ multiplex PCR; TCRdb's copy keeps in-frame clones and lacks some. The sample consists of tens of thousands of clones, 84% of them appearing once. The specimen sequenced was peripheral blood. The receptor source for this set is a man aged 50-60 years with acute or convalescent COVID-19.

The chain is built from TRBV9 and TRBJ2-6; D uncertain. V was trimmed by 4 bases and J by 0 bases, leaving 8 bases between them. The CDR3 contains 15 residues. Looked up from germline, CDR1 is SGDLS and CDR2 is YYNGEE. The CDR3 DNA reads TGTGCCAGCAGCCCCCTGAGCTCTGGGGCCAACGTCCTGACTTTC. Residues: CASSPLSSGANVLTF.

The gene calls are TRBV15 and TRBJ1-1; D ambiguous. The CDR3 loop spans 11 amino acids. V was shortened by 11 bases and J by 0 bases, with 7 bases between the two germline ends. Germline V gives CDR1 LNHNV, CDR2 YYDKDF (reference sequence). In DNA form, the CDR3 reads TGTGCCGTACAGCTGAACACTGAAGCTTTCTTT. This translates into CAVQLNTEAFF.

This clone turned up a few times. The chain uses TRBV5-5 and TRBJ1-6; perhaps TRBD1 as D (6 bases). CDR3 length: 15 amino acids. Deletions cut 0 bases from V and 7 bases from J, with 11 bases between. Germline lookup yields CDR1 SGHKS and CDR2 YYEKEE (reference sequence). CDR3 loop: CASSLDWTENSPLHF. CDR3 sequence (DNA): TGTGCCAGCAGCTTGGATTGGACAGAGAATTCACCCCTCCACTTT.

J is TRBJ2-1 and V is TRBV28, with D perhaps TRBD2 (5 bases). The CDR3 sequence is 17 residues long. The ends were cut back, 5 bases at V and 6 bases at J, with 23 bases in the middle. CDR1 is MDHEN and CDR2 is SYDVKM in the germline V gene. CDR3 loop: CASSHQYRRKGSNEQFF. CDR3 in DNA: TGTGCCAGCAGTCACCAGTATCGGAGGAAGGGTTCCAATGAGCAGTTCTTC.

This rearrangement joins TRBV6-5 to TRBJ1-6, with unresolved D. This CDR3 region has 13 residues. Germline CDR1 reads MNHEY; CDR2 reads SVGAGI. Trimming removed 6 bases at V and 6 bases at J, with 9 bases between. The chain's CDR3 is CASSSELNSPLHF. CDR3 DNA: TGTGCCAGCAGCTCCGAACTTAATTCACCCCTCCACTTT.

V usage is TRBV28 and J usage is TRBJ1-2; TRBD1 might be the D (5 bases). Germline lookup yields CDR1 MDHEN and CDR2 SYDVKM. The CDR3 has 14 amino acids. V was cut by 3 bases and J by 3 bases, with 11 bases left in between. The CDR3 DNA reads TGTGCCAGCAGTTTCCAAGGGGCAGACTATGGCTACACCTTC. Protein: CASSFQGADYGYTF.

The V gene is TRBV19, the J gene TRBJ1-1, with D maybe TRBD1 (5 bases). Trimming left V 4 bases short and J 3 bases short, with 12 bases between. The CDR3 runs 14 residues. Germline CDR1 LNHDA, CDR2 SQIVND (reference sequence). Here the CDR3 reads CASSNPGGDTEAFF. CDR3 sequence (DNA): TGTGCCAGTAGTAACCCGGGGGGAGACACTGAAGCTTTCTTT.

The genes are TRBV10-3 and TRBJ2-2; TRBD1 aligns across 9 bases. The V gene's germline CDR1 is ENHRY and CDR2 SYGVKD. With V trimmed by 2 bases and J by 5 bases, 3 bases remained unmatched. The CDR3 spans 15 residues. CDR3 nucleotide sequence: TGTGCCATCAGTGAGGGGACAGGGCGAACCGGGGAGCTGTTTTTT. It encodes CAISEGTGRTGELFF.

The chain recombines TRBV6-6 with TRBJ2-1, with 8 bases fitting TRBD2. CDR1 and CDR2 from the germline V gene are MNHNY and SVGAGI (reference sequence). The CDR3 contains 14 residues. The V and J ends lost 6 bases and 3 bases, in that order; junction bases with no gene match: 4. CDR3 sequence (DNA): TGTGCCAGCAGCCCCGGGGGGGTCTACAATGAGCAGTTCTTC. Its protein is CASSPGGVYNEQFF.